The next 7 T cell receptor beta chains were all read from a single sample in a study of CD8 T cells in Susac syndrome. When the RNA was reverse transcribed, random hexamers were used with an input of roughly 0.5 to 1 ug. TCRdb re-analysed the immunoSEQ multiplex PCR reads in MiXCR, keeping a single row per CDR3 protein. The sample records approximately 150,000 distinct CDR3 sequences, approximately 93% being singletons. The sequenced sample was CD4+ T cells from PBMCs. The receptors were sampled from a human donor in good health.

This chain uses TRBV30 with TRBJ2-3; 9 bases agree with TRBD2. The CDR3 extends over 16 amino acids. Germline lookup yields CDR1 GTSNPN and CDR2 SVGIG (reference sequence). V lost 2 bases, J lost 1 base, and 7 bases stayed unmatched. CDR3 residues: CAWSLIAGVGTDTQYF. The CDR3 nucleotides read TGTGCCTGGAGTCTAATAGCGGGAGTCGGCACAGATACGCAGTATTTT.

The V gene is TRBV11-2, the J gene TRBJ2-7; 7 bases are a match to TRBD1. This CDR3 region has 15 residues. Germline CDR1 is SGHAT and CDR2 is FQNNGV. The V segment lost 6 bases and the J segment 0 bases; nucleotides outside the gene matches: 8. CDR3 nucleotide sequence: TGTGCCAGCAGTCCCGACAGGGCGACCTCCTACGAGCAGTACTTC. Translation: CASSPDRATSYEQYF.

V usage is TRBV12-3 or TRBV12-4 and J usage is TRBJ2-1; the D call may be TRBD1 or TRBD2 (5 bases each). V gave up 0 bases and J gave up 5 bases, with 8 bases separating them. This CDR3 has 14 residues. In DNA, the CDR3 is TGTGCCAGCAGTTTAGCGGGGACCCACAATGAGCAGTTCTTC. Its protein product is CASSLAGTHNEQFF.

This chain connects TRBV5-1 to TRBJ2-5, with 7 nucleotides matching TRBD2. Germline V CDR1 and CDR2: SGHRS, YFSETQ. The CDR3 is made up of 18 amino acids. V lost 0 bases, J lost 0 bases, and 11 bases stayed unmatched. The CDR3 bases are TGCGCCAGCAGCTTGGCTGGGGCAGGGACTATATACCAAGAGACCCAGTACTTC. It translates to CASSLAGAGTIYQETQYF.

This clonotype was found a few times. This chain connects TRBV7-8 to TRBJ2-1; D is perhaps TRBD2 (5 bases). Trimming shortened V by 6 bases and J by 1 base, and 7 bases separated the two germline ends. The CDR3 spans 13 residues. CDR1 SGHVS and CDR2 FQNEAQ come from the germline V gene. The CDR3 DNA sequence: TGTGCCAGCAGGACTACTTCCTACAATGAGCAGTTCTTC. As protein: CASRTTSYNEQFF.

This rearrangement joins TRBV5-1 to TRBJ2-7, with 10 bases lining up with TRBD2. The CDR3 contains 15 residues. With V trimmed by 4 bases and J by 4 bases, 8 bases remained unmatched. From germline, CDR1 is SGHRS and CDR2 YFSETQ. The CDR3 sequence: CASSPGTSDIYEQYF. CDR3 bases: TGCGCCAGCAGCCCCGGGACTAGCGATATATACGAGCAGTACTTC.

The chain combines TRBV2 with TRBJ1-3; tentatively, D is TRBD1 (6 bases). V was shortened by 2 bases and J by 0 bases, with 11 bases between the two germline ends. There are 16 residues in the CDR3. CDR1 and CDR2 (germline): SNHLY, FYNNEI. The CDR3 here is CASSERRGFSGNTIYF. CDR3 nucleotide sequence: TGTGCCAGCAGTGAACGGAGGGGGTTCTCTGGAAACACCATATATTTT.